This T cell receptor (beta chain) was recorded in a study of blood T cell repertoires in COVID-19 (dated by TCRdb to the early 2020s). For context, the study as a whole: The collaborator samples originated in the United States, Italy and Spain and spanned the acute and convalescent phases of COVID-19. The prospective study material was composed of cDNA or gDNA derived from T cells, B-cell-depleted T cells, or PBMCs. Subjects who had been exposed to COVID-19, were actively infected with it, or had recovered from it provided the deeply sampled blood TCRbeta repertoires that made up the dataset. The repertoires were released in a freely available public database meant as a resource for research on the immune response to SARS-CoV-2. Samples came from the ongoing ImmuneRACE study (first 160 participants) plus 1,254 subjects from 6 global collaborators. The sample metadata nearly always contained a de-identified subject ID, COVID-19 status, age in years and sex. HLA class I and class II types, where available, came from metadata supplied by the sample provider rather than from assay-based typing. Overall study results and their limits: Clinical and demographic metadata were provided uncurated, with the amount varying by source and participant.

The immunoSEQ Assay, a bias-controlled multiplex PCR, was used to amplify TCRbeta CDR3 regions from genomic DNA. The authors processed their data as follows. Nucleated cell counts per sample were estimated from amplification of reference gene primers within the assay. To quantify the absolute abundance of each unique TCRbeta CDR3 rearrangement, sequence reads were collapsed and filtered. For each sample, productive Simpson clonality was calculated as the square root of Simpson's diversity index across productive rearrangements. What TCRdb holds here is the immuneACCESS table cut down to in-frame rearrangements. Part of the clones is not present; checked against another copy, under half of the missing clones reflect an unresolved V gene, and the others are unexplained. That table gives V, J and clone size, and the DNA gave D and trimming. The table for this sample lists roughly 280,000 clones; about nine tenths of them were counted only once. About 2% of the sample goes to the ten largest clones.

A second Seattle source provided samples from volunteer blood donors who had recovered from COVID-19. Whole blood was collected in K2EDTA tubes by collaborating institutions according to the institutions' own protocols. For TCRbeta analysis, collaborators shipped samples in one of three forms: frozen whole blood, isolated PBMCs, or DNA extracted from either of those sample types. CDR1 and CDR2, looked up from the germline V gene, are SGDLS and YYNGEE. The CDR3 runs 15 residues from the cysteine to the phenylalanine. Only the CDR3 DNA is retained, 45 bases long and in frame from the first base. Between the V and J ends, shortened by 4 bases and 2 bases respectively, the junction contains 16 bases. This clone was recorded only once. Its antigen is unknown. Base-call qualities are not available, and no considerably larger clone is one nucleotide away.

The specimen sequenced was peripheral blood. The sequence came from a woman aged 50 to 65 who had recovered from COVID-19. The chain employs TRBV9 and TRBJ2-7; a tentative D match to TRBD1 spans 5 bases. The bases are TGTGCCAGCAGCCTCACACCAGGGATGACCTACGAGCAGTACTTC. Translated, this gives CASSLTPGMTYEQYF.